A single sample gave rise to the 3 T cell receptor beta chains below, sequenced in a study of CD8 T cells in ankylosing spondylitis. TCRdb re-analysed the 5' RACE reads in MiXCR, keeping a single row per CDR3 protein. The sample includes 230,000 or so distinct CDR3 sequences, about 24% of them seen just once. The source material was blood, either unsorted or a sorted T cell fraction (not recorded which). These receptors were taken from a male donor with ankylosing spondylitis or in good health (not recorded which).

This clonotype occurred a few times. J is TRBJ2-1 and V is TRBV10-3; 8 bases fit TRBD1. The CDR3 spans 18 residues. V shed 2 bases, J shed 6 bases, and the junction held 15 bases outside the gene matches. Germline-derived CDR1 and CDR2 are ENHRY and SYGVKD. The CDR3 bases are TGTGCCATCAGTGAGACCCCCGGGACAGGCGCTAGGGCCAATGAGCAGTTCTTC. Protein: CAISETPGTGARANEQFF.

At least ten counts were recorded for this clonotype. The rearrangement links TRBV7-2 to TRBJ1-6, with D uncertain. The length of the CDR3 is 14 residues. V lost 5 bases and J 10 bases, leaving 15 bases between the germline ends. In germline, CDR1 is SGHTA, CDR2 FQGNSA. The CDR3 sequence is CASSPGGLGSPLHF. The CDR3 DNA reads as TGTGCCAGCAGCCCTGGAGGTCTTGGATCACCCCTCCACTTT.

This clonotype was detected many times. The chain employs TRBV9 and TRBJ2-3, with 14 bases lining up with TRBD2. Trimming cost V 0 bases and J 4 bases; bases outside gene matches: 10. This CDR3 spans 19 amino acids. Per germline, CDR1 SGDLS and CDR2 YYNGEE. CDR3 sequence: CASSVATSGGADWADTQYF. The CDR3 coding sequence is TGTGCCAGCAGCGTAGCGACTAGCGGGGGGGCTGATTGGGCAGATACGCAGTATTTT.